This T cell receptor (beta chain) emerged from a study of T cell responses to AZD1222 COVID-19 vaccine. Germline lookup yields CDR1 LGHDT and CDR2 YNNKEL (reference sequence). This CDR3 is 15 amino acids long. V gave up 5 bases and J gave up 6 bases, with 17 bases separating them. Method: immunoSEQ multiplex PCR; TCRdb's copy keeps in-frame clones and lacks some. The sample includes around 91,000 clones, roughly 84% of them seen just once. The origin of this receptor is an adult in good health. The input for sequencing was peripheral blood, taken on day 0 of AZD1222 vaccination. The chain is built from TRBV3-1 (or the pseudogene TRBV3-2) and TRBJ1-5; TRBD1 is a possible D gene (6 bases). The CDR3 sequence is CASSEGPGDGQPQHF. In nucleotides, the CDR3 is TGTGCCAGCAGCGAGGGCCCAGGGGATGGTCAGCCCCAGCATTTT.